This is a list of T cell receptor beta chains from one sample in a study of neurological immune-mediated disorders. TCRdb itself ran the 5' RACE reads through MiXCR, one entry per CDR3 protein. Among tens of thousands of distinct CDR3 sequences listed, about 6.9% were seen once. The sample comprised CD4+ T cells from blood. Receptors originate from a middle-aged woman in good health. Both conserved end residues are part of each CDR3. The D gene is left open where the match is weak. Where a row states a size, it is once, few, many or the class of an expanded clone; other rows omit it.

size	J	D	V	DNA	CDR3
many	TRBJ2-4	-	TRBV5-1	TGCGCCAGCAGCTTGGGGTTGGCAGGGAGAAACATTCAGTACTTC	CASSLGLAGRNIQYF
many	TRBJ1-1	-	TRBV5-1	TGCGCCAGCAGCTTGGATGGAAAAGGGACTGAAGCTTTCTTT	CASSLDGKGTEAFF
many	TRBJ2-6	-	TRBV5-1	TGCGCCAGCAGCTACCAGCAGGCTGGGGCCAACGTCCTGACTTTC	CASSYQQAGANVLTF
many	TRBJ2-2	-	TRBV7-2	TGTGCCAGCAGCTTTAGCAGCGGCACCGGGGAGCTGTTTTTT	CASSFSSGTGELFF
many	TRBJ2-5	-	TRBV5-1	TGCGCCAGTAGGCCGGGACTTGGAGAGACCCAGTACTTC	CASRPGLGETQYF
many	TRBJ2-2	-	TRBV5-1	TGCGCCAGCAGCTTGATGGGGAGGCAGAACACCGGGGAGCTGTTTTTT	CASSLMGRQNTGELFF
many	TRBJ2-3	-	TRBV5-6	TGTGCCAGCCTGGGGATGTTTAGGATGAGTGCAGATACGCAGTATTTT	CASLGMFRMSADTQYF
many	TRBJ2-4	-	TRBV5-1	TGCGCCAGCAGCAACGGGACTGGTAAAAACATTCAGTACTTC	CASSNGTGKNIQYF
many	TRBJ2-1	TRBD2	TRBV5-1	TGCGCCAGCAGCTATCAGACTAGCAAGAATGAGCAGTTCTTC	CASSYQTSKNEQFF
many	TRBJ2-3	TRBD2	TRBV5-1	TGCGCCAGCAGCTTGGACGGGAGGACAGATACGCAGTATTTT	CASSLDGRTDTQYF
many	TRBJ2-1	TRBD2	TRBV29-1	TGCAGCGTCCCCGGGACTAGCGGGAGGGGCGAGCAGTTCTTC	CSVPGTSGRGEQFF
many	TRBJ2-7	TRBD1	TRBV12-3/TRBV12-4	TGTGCCAGCAGTACCGGGACAGGGGTGTACGAGCAGTACTTC	CASSTGTGVYEQYF
many	TRBJ2-1	-	TRBV6-5	TGTGCCAGCAGCCGACAGAGCGCGAGAGACAATGAGCAGTTCTTC	CASSRQSARDNEQFF
many	TRBJ1-1	-	TRBV5-1	TGCGCCAGCAGCGCCGGACAGAACACTGAAGCTTTCTTT	CASSAGQNTEAFF
many	TRBJ2-6	-	TRBV28	TGTGCCAGCAGTTTTGGAGGGGAGGCTGGGGCCAACGTCCTGACTTTC	CASSFGGEAGANVLTF
many	TRBJ2-2	-	TRBV12-3/TRBV12-4	TGTGCCAGCAGCGTCGTAGGTTCCGGGGAGCTGTTTTTT	CASSVVGSGELFF
many	TRBJ2-3	-	TRBV24-1	TGTGCCACCGGGTATCTAGCATTCGATACGCAGTATTTT	CATGYLAFDTQYF
many	TRBJ2-1	-	TRBV5-1	TGCGCCAGCAGCCCCCTTAGCACCCGGTTGTCTGGGGTCTCCTACAATGAGCAGTTCTTC	CASSPLSTRLSGVSYNEQFF
-	TRBJ2-7	-	TRBV5-1	TGCGCCAGCAGCGACGGCGAGGGGGGGTCCTACGAGCAGTACTTC	CASSDGEGGSYEQYF
many	TRBJ1-1	-	TRBV5-6	TGTGCCAGCAGCTCGTTACGGCGACAGACCGAAGCTTTCTTT	CASSSLRRQTEAFF
many	TRBJ1-1	-	TRBV5-1	TGCGCCAGCAGCCCGCATGGAGGGGGGGCGGCGAACACTGAAGCTTTCTTT	CASSPHGGGAANTEAFF
many	TRBJ2-3	-	TRBV11-2	TGTGCCAGCAGCCCGGGCAGTGTTGCAGATACGCAGTATTTT	CASSPGSVADTQYF
many	TRBJ2-5	TRBD2	TRBV27	TGTGCCAGCAGTTCTTGGACTAGCGGACTCCAAGAGACCCAGTACTTC	CASSSWTSGLQETQYF
many	TRBJ2-7	-	TRBV20-1	TGCAGTGCTAGAGATCTGGGGGAGCAGTACTTC	CSARDLGEQYF
-	TRBJ2-7	TRBD1	TRBV24-1	TGTGCCACCAGTGATTCATCGGGACAGGGGGCTTACGAGCAGTACTTC	CATSDSSGQGAYEQYF
many	TRBJ2-3	-	TRBV7-2	TGTGCCAGCAGCTTAGGCGGTACTATAACTGATACGCAGTATTTT	CASSLGGTITDTQYF
many	TRBJ2-1	TRBD2	TRBV5-1	TGCGCCAGCAGCTTGGATAGCGGGCCTTACAATGAGCAGTTCTTC	CASSLDSGPYNEQFF
many	TRBJ2-5	-	TRBV7-2	TGTGCCAGCAGCCCCGGACCGGAGCAGACCCAGTACTTC	CASSPGPEQTQYF
many	TRBJ2-5	-	TRBV5-1	TGCGCCAGCAGCGTAGAACAGGGAGTTGCGGGGACCCAGTACTTC	CASSVEQGVAGTQYF
many	TRBJ1-1	-	TRBV5-1	TGCGCCAGCAGCTTGGCCGTTTGGCCTAGTAGGGGAGGAACTGAAGCTTTCTTT	CASSLAVWPSRGGTEAFF
few	TRBJ2-3	-	TRBV6-5	TGTGCCAGCAGTTATAATCTCGGAGCTGGAGAGGCAGATACGCAGTATTTT	CASSYNLGAGEADTQYF
many	TRBJ1-6	-	TRBV5-1	TGCGCCAGCAGCCCGACCGGGGCAGACGCACCCCTCCACTTT	CASSPTGADAPLHF
many	TRBJ2-7	-	TRBV20-1	TGCAGTGCTCCATTAGCGGTTCTCTCCTACGAGCAGTACTTC	CSAPLAVLSYEQYF
-	TRBJ2-1	TRBD2	TRBV20-1	TGCAGTGCTGGGGGGGGGATAGGGTACAATGAGCAGTTCTTC	CSAGGGIGYNEQFF
many	TRBJ2-5	TRBD2	TRBV7-8	TGTGCCAGCAGCCCCCGACGGCTAGCGGGAGTCAAAGAGACCCAGTACTTC	CASSPRRLAGVKETQYF
many	TRBJ2-7	TRBD2	TRBV28	TGTGCCAGCGTATCATCTAGCGGGAGGCTCGAGCAGTACTTC	CASVSSSGRLEQYF
many	TRBJ2-7	-	TRBV7-8	TGTGCCAGCAGCTTAGTAGGGTCAGATTACGAGCAGTACTTC	CASSLVGSDYEQYF
many	TRBJ2-2	-	TRBV20-1	TGCAGTGCTAGCAAGGGAATAGGCGGGGAGCTGTTTTTT	CSASKGIGGELFF
many	TRBJ2-2	TRBD1	TRBV28	TGTGCCAGCTCCACGACAGGGCGGAACACCGGGGAGCTGTTTTTT	CASSTTGRNTGELFF
many	TRBJ2-2	TRBD2	TRBV20-1	TGCAGTGCTAGAAGCGGGGGGAACACCGGGGAGCTGTTTTTT	CSARSGGNTGELFF
many	TRBJ2-1	-	TRBV20-1	TGCAGTGCGGCCCAAGACGTTTCCTACAATGAGCAGTTCTTC	CSAAQDVSYNEQFF
many	TRBJ1-2	TRBD1	TRBV28	TGTGCCAGCAGATCCCGACAGGGGGGACACTATGGCTACACCTTC	CASRSRQGGHYGYTF
many	TRBJ2-2	TRBD1	TRBV7-6	TGTGCCAGCAGTTCAAGTGGAGCAGGGGGCCCCGGGGAGCTGTTTTTT	CASSSSGAGGPGELFF
many	TRBJ2-3	-	TRBV28	TGTGCCAGCACCCGAACAGGGACAGATACGCAGTATTTT	CASTRTGTDTQYF
many	TRBJ2-1	TRBD2	TRBV12-3/TRBV12-4	TGTGCCAGCAGCCGCGGACTAGCGGGAGTGGTAGGTGAGCAGTTCTTC	CASSRGLAGVVGEQFF